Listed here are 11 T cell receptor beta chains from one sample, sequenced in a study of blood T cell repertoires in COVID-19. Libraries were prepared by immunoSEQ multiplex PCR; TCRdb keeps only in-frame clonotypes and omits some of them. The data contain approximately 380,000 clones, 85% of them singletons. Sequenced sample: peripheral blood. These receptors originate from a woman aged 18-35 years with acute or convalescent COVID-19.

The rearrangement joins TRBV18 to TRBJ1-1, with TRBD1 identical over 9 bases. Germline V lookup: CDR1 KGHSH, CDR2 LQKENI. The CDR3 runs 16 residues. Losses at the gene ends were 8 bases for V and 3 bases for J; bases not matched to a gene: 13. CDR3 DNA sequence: TGTGCCAGCCGGCCTTCGGGACAGGGAATCGACACTGAAGCTTTCTTT. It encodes CASRPSGQGIDTEAFF.

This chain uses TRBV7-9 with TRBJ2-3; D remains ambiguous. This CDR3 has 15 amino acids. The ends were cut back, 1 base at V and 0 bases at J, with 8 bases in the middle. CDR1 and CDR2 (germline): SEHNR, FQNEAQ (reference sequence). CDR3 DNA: TGTGCCAGCAGCTTAGACAGCCTTAGCACAGATACGCAGTATTTT. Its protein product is CASSLDSLSTDTQYF.

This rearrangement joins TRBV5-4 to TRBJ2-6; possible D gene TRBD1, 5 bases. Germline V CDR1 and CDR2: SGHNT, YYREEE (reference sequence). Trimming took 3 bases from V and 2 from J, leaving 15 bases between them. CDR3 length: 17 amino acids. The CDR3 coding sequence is TGTGCCAGCAGCTCCGACAGCCCGGTGGCTGGGGCCAACGTCCTGACTTTC. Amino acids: CASSSDSPVAGANVLTF.

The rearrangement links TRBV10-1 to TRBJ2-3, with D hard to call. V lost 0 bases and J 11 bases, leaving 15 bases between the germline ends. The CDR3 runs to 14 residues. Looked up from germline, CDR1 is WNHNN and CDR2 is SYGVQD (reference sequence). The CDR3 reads CASSESVWPPGQYF. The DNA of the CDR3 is TGCGCCAGCAGTGAGTCCGTGTGGCCTCCGGGGCAGTATTTT.

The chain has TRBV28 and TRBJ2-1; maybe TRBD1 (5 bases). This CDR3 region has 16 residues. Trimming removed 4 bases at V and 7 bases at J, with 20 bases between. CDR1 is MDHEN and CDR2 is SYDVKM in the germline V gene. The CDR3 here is CASSSLPLGVVNEQFF. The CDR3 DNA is TGTGCCAGCAGTTCCCTACCCTTAGGGGTGGTGAATGAGCAGTTCTTC.

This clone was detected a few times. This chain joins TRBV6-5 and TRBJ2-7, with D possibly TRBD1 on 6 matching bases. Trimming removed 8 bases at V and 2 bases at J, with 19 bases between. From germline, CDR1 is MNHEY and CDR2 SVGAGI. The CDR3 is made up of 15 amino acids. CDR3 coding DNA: TGTGCCAGCTTCGCTGCGGACAGAGGGGCCTACGAGCAGTACTTC. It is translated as CASFAADRGAYEQYF.

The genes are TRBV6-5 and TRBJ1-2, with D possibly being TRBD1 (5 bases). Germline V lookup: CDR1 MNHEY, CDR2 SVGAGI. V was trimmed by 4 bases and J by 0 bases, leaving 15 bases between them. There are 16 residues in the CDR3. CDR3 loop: CASSLQGAGSNYGYTF. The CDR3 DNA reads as TGTGCCAGCAGTTTACAAGGGGCAGGCTCTAACTATGGCTACACCTTC.

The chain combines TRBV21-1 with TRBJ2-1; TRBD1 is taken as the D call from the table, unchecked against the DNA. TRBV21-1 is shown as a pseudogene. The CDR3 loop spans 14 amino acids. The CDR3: CASSKEQQGDEQFF. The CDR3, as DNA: TGTGCCAGCAGCAAAGAGCAGCAGGGCGATGAGCAGTTCTTC.

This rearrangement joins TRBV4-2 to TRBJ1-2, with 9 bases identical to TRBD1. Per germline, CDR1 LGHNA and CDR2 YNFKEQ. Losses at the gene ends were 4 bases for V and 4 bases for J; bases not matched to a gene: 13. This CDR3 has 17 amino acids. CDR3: CASSRDEDRGLGYGYTF. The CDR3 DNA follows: TGTGCCAGCAGCCGAGATGAAGACAGGGGGTTAGGCTATGGCTACACCTTC.

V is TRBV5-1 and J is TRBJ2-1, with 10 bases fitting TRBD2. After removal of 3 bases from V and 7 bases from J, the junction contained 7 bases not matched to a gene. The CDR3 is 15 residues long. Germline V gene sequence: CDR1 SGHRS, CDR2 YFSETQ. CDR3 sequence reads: CASSYQAGGPNEQFF. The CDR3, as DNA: TGCGCCAGCAGCTACCAAGCGGGGGGGCCGAATGAGCAGTTCTTC.

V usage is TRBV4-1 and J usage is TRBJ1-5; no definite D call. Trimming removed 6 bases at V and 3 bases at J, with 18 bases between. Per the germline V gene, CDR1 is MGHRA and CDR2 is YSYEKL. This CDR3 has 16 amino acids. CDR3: CASRAEAQLANQPQHF. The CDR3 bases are TGCGCCAGCAGGGCTGAGGCCCAATTGGCCAATCAGCCCCAGCATTTT.